This T cell receptor (beta chain) was retrieved from a study of lymphopenia after photon versus proton radiotherapy. Findings and caveats of the study: After lymphocyte nadir, photon-treated repertoires showed oligoclonal expansion, especially CD8+ Temra. In patients who died, overall survival fell as post-nadir TCR diversity dropped more.

V was shortened by 0 bases and J by 4 bases, with 6 bases between the two germline ends. This CDR3 is built from 14 residues. CDR1 and CDR2 from the germline V gene are LGHNA and YSLEER. With respect to this clone: Its target is not known.

Sequencing used immunoSEQ multiplex PCR; TCRdb keeps in-frame clones, though not all of them. The sample lists 15,000 to 20,000 clones, approximately 84% occurring once. The chain recombines TRBV4-3 with TRBJ2-2; possible D gene TRBD1, 5 bases. The TCR originated in a woman aged 45-65 years with pancreatic cancer. Specimen: peripheral blood, collected from a patient treated with photon-based radiotherapy. The chain's CDR3 is CASSQEGVTGELFF. CDR3 coding DNA: TGCGCCAGCAGCCAAGAAGGGGTCACCGGGGAGCTGTTTTTT.